This paragraph reports one T cell receptor beta chain. Methods used by the authors: Reference gene primer amplification gave estimated nucleated cell counts. Data came from immunoSEQ multiplex PCR; TCRdb stores just in-frame clones and leaves some out. V and J calls plus clone size are reproduced from that table; the DNA served to infer D and trimming. Of about 190,000 clones in the sample, 80% to 90% were seen once. The sample comes from a study of blood T cell repertoires in COVID-19. Study-level background: Italy, Spain and the United States were the sources of the convalescent and acute COVID-19 samples. T cells, B-cell-depleted T cells, or PBMCs provided the cDNA or gDNA that served as material.

The sequenced sample consisted of peripheral blood. This clonotype originated in an older man with active or convalescent COVID-19.

CDR3 loop: CATNRGAPDTQYF. CDR3 in DNA: TGTGCCACCAACCGGGGGGCGCCGGATACGCAGTATTTT. The V call is TRBV12-3 or TRBV12-4, the J call TRBJ2-3; D is possibly TRBD2 (7 bases). CDR3 size: 13 residues. V was trimmed by 10 bases and J by 6 bases, leaving 17 bases between them.